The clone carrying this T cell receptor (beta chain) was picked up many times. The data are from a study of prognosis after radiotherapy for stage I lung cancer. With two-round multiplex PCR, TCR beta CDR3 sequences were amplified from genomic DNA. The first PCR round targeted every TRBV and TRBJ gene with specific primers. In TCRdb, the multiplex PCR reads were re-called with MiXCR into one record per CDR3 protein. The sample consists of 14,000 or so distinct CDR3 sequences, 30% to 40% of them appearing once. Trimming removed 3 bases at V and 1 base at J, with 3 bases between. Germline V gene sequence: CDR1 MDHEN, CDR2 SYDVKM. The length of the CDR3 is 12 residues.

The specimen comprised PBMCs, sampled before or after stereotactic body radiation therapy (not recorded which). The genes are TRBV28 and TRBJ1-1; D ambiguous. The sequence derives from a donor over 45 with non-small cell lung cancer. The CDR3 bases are TGTGCCAGCAGTTTTCAGAACACTGAAGCTTTCTTT. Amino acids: CASSFQNTEAFF. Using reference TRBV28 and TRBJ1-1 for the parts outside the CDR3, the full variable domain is DVKVTQSSRYLVKRTGEKVFLECVQDMDHENMFWYRQDPGLGLRLIYFSYDVKMKEKGDIPEGYSVSREKKERFSLILESASTNQTSMYLCASSFQNTEAFFGQGTRLTVV.